A single sample is the source of the 30 T cell receptor beta chains below, sequenced in a study of human thymus T cells. Measured with immunoSEQ multiplex PCR; TCRdb has only the in-frame clones, and not every one. The table records about 60,000 clones, 90% to 95% of them present only once. Input material: blood. The receptors come from a boy younger than two with a congenital heart defect but otherwise immunologically healthy.

This chain links TRBV7-9 with TRBJ1-4, with TRBD1 identical over 8 bases. The CDR3 has 18 residues. CDR1 is SEHNR and CDR2 is FQNEAQ in the germline V gene (reference sequence). J lost 8 bases, V lost 5 bases, and 19 bases had no gene match. CDR3 nucleotide sequence: TGTGCCAGCAGCCTGACGCGGATTCTCAGGGGGCAGAAGGAAAAACTGTTTTTT. It specifies CASSLTRILRGQKEKLFF.

V gene TRBV7-9 combines with J gene TRBJ2-7; D remains ambiguous. Germline V gene sequence: CDR1 SEHNR, CDR2 FQNEAQ (reference sequence). Trimming removed 1 base at V and 3 bases at J, with 7 bases between. This CDR3 has 13 residues. The CDR3 nucleotides read TGTGCCAGCAGCTTAGACCGCAGCTACGAGCAGTACTTC. It yields the protein CASSLDRSYEQYF. The full variable domain, with the rest looked up from reference TRBV7-9 and TRBJ2-7, is DTGVSQNPRHKITKRGQNVTFRCDPISEHNRLYWYRQTLGQGPEFLTYFQNEAQLEKSRLLSDRFSAERPKGSFSTLEIQRTEQGDSAMYLCASSLDRSYEQYFGPGTRLTVT.

V gene TRBV2 combines with J gene TRBJ2-7; 9 bases agree with TRBD2. The CDR3 is 12 amino acids. Germline-derived CDR1 and CDR2 are SNHLY and FYNNEI. Losses at the gene ends were 6 bases for V and 3 bases for J; bases not matched to a gene: 0. CDR3 in amino acids: CASRAGGYEQYF. In nucleotides, the CDR3 is TGTGCCAGCAGAGCGGGGGGCTACGAGCAGTACTTC.

The V and J genes are TRBV10-1 and TRBJ2-7; D remains ambiguous. Germline CDR1 WNHNN, CDR2 SYGVQD (reference sequence). Trimming took 4 bases from V and 0 from J, leaving 19 bases between them. The CDR3 extends over 17 amino acids. CDR3: CASSVVRFAQNSYEQYF. In nucleotides, the CDR3 is TGCGCCAGCAGTGTCGTCAGGTTCGCCCAGAACTCCTACGAGCAGTACTTC.

This clone was seen once. This rearrangement joins TRBV10-3 to TRBJ1-1; 7 positions match TRBD1. J gave up 4 bases and V 8 bases, and 10 bases lay outside the gene matches. The germline gives CDR1 ENHRY, CDR2 SYGVKD. CDR3 size: 14 residues. Here the CDR3 DNA reads TGTGCCATCCGGAGGGACAGCCGGAGCACTGAAGCTTTCTTT. Translation: CAIRRDSRSTEAFF.

This rearrangement joins TRBV11-1 to TRBJ1-3, with D perhaps TRBD1 (6 bases). V gave up 5 bases and J gave up 2 bases, with 13 bases separating them. Germline V gene lookup returns CDR1 SGHAT and CDR2 FQDESV (reference sequence). This CDR3 contains 15 residues. In nucleotides, the CDR3 is TGTGCCAGCAGCACCCACACAGGGACTGGAAACACCATATATTTT. This gives the protein CASSTHTGTGNTIYF.

This clone has only one observation. The gene calls are TRBV27 and TRBJ2-1; D perhaps matches TRBD2 (6 bases). The CDR3 has 17 amino acids. Germline V gene sequence: CDR1 MNHEY, CDR2 SMNVEV (reference sequence). V was trimmed by 0 bases and J by 3 bases, leaving 15 bases between them. CDR3: CASSLSGWRGLYNEQFF. The DNA for the CDR3 is TGTGCCAGCAGTTTATCGGGGTGGCGGGGTCTCTACAATGAGCAGTTCTTC.

This sequence joins TRBV5-8 and TRBJ1-1; D is perhaps TRBD1 (6 bases). Germline V gives CDR1 SGHTS, CDR2 YDEGEE. V lost 1 base to trimming and J lost 4 bases, with 20 bases between them. This CDR3 contains 17 residues. CDR3 sequence (DNA): TGTGCCAGCAGCTTGTTACGGACTCAGGGGAGGTCCACTGAAGCTTTCTTT. This translates into CASSLLRTQGRSTEAFF.

The chain employs TRBV14 and TRBJ1-4; unclear D gene. This CDR3 is 14 amino acids long. The germline CDR1 and CDR2 sequences are SGHDN and FVKESK. The V end was cut by 5 bases, the J end by 0 bases, with 7 bases between. In DNA, the CDR3 is TGTGCCAGCAGCTGGAGGTCAACTAATGAAAAACTGTTTTTT. This sequence encodes CASSWRSTNEKLFF.

The chain couples TRBV7-2 to TRBJ1-2, with no clear D. Germline V CDR1 and CDR2: SGHTA, FQGNSA. Trimming shortened V by 2 bases and J by 8 bases, and 9 bases separated the two germline ends. CDR3 length: 12 residues. As DNA, the CDR3 is TGTGCCAGCAGCTTATGGGCCAGGGGCTACACCTTC. This translates into CASSLWARGYTF.

V is TRBV5-4 and J is TRBJ2-1, with D perhaps TRBD2 (7 bases). Trimming stripped 0 bases from V and 0 bases from J, with 13 bases between. The CDR3 runs 17 residues. Germline loops: CDR1 SGHNT, CDR2 YYREEE (reference sequence). Here the CDR3 DNA reads TGTGCCAGCAGCTTGGCTGGGGGGGCGCTCTCCTACAATGAGCAGTTCTTC. This codes for CASSLAGGALSYNEQFF.

The chain couples TRBV6-5 to TRBJ2-7, with 7 bases lining up with TRBD1. The CDR3 totals 15 residues. After removal of 4 bases from V and 0 bases from J, the junction contained 6 bases not matched to a gene. Germline V CDR1 and CDR2: MNHEY, SVGAGI. The CDR3 sequence: CASSLTGLISYEQYF. In DNA form, the CDR3 reads TGTGCCAGCAGTTTGACAGGGCTTATCTCCTACGAGCAGTACTTC.

V is TRBV5-1 and J is TRBJ2-1; D gene uncertain. Germline assignment: CDR1 SGHRS and CDR2 YFSETQ. This CDR3 spans 13 amino acids. Trimming took 0 bases from V and 4 from J, leaving 5 bases between them. CDR3 coding DNA: TGCGCCAGCAGCTTGGTAGAATACAATGAGCAGTTCTTC. This translates into CASSLVEYNEQFF.

The chain is built from TRBV6-1 and TRBJ2-2; D might be TRBD2 (6 bases). Trimming took 1 base from V and 2 from J, leaving 11 bases between them. The CDR3 runs to 16 residues. In germline, CDR1 is MNHNS, CDR2 SASEGT. The CDR3 coding sequence is TGTGCCAGCAGTGAAGGGGCGGGGCGAAACACCGGGGAGCTGTTTTTT. Its protein is CASSEGAGRNTGELFF.

This chain connects TRBV11-2 to TRBJ2-1, with 7 bases aligning to TRBD2. Per germline, CDR1 SGHAT and CDR2 FQNNGV. V lost 4 bases and J lost 7; bases outside the gene matches: 13. This CDR3 comprises 16 residues. DNA of the CDR3: TGTGCCAGCAGCTCCATCGGGTCGACTAGCTGGAATGAGCAGTTCTTC. Translation: CASSSIGSTSWNEQFF.

CDR3 bases: TGTGCCAGCAGTGTTCCCAGGGGCATGGGCTACACCTTC. Its translation: CASSVPRGMGYTF. The chain carries TRBV28 and TRBJ1-2; D possibly corresponds to TRBD1 (6 bases). The V end was cut by 5 bases, the J end by 8 bases, with 15 bases between. The CDR3 is made up of 13 amino acids. The germline gives CDR1 MDHEN, CDR2 SYDVKM.

This chain connects TRBV2 to TRBJ2-5; D not certain. CDR1 is SNHLY, CDR2 FYNNEI, per germline. CDR3 length: 15 residues. Trimming shortened V by 4 bases and J by 3 bases, and 15 bases separated the two germline ends. Here the CDR3 DNA reads TGTGCCAGCAGTGGGTGGAGTGCGCGCGAAGAGACCCAGTACTTC. Amino acid sequence: CASSGWSAREETQYF.

The J gene is TRBJ2-3, the V gene TRBV28; perhaps TRBD1 as D (6 bases). In germline, CDR1 is MDHEN, CDR2 SYDVKM. This CDR3 has 14 amino acids. Trimming shortened V by 2 bases and J by 0 bases, and 6 bases separated the two germline ends. The CDR3 DNA follows: TGTGCCAGCAGTTTAGGGGGCAGCACAGATACGCAGTATTTT. It codes for CASSLGGSTDTQYF.

CDR3: CASSLEGLAGSETQYF. The CDR3 DNA follows: TGCGCCAGCAGCTTGGAAGGACTAGCGGGATCAGAGACCCAGTACTTC. The chain links TRBV5-1 to TRBJ2-5; 12 positions agree with TRBD2. The germline CDR1 and CDR2 sequences are SGHRS and YFSETQ. This CDR3 is 16 amino acids long. V shed 0 bases and J 4 bases; nucleotides not matched to a gene: 4.

The gene calls are TRBV4-1 and TRBJ1-2, with D possibly matching TRBD1 (5 bases). Germline-derived CDR1 and CDR2 are MGHRA and YSYEKL. V lost 3 bases, J lost 0 bases, and 14 bases lay in between. The CDR3 sequence is 16 residues long. CDR3 sequence: CASSQLDRRANYGYTF. The DNA for the CDR3 is TGCGCCAGCAGCCAGTTAGACAGACGAGCTAACTATGGCTACACCTTC.

The chain links TRBV5-4 to TRBJ2-3, with unresolved D. This CDR3 contains 16 residues. V was shortened by 0 bases and J by 4 bases, with 15 bases between the two germline ends. Germline CDR1 and CDR2: SGHNT and YYREEE (reference sequence). CDR3 residues: CASSLVSFIGADTQYF. The CDR3 DNA reads as TGTGCCAGCAGCTTGGTTAGCTTTATTGGGGCAGATACGCAGTATTTT.

V usage is TRBV4-3 and J usage is TRBJ2-2; D ambiguous. Trimming took off 3 bases at V and 8 bases at J, with 10 bases between the two ends. This CDR3 region has 13 residues. CDR1 LGHNA and CDR2 YSLEER come from the germline V gene. CDR3 in amino acids: CASSQGFGGELFF. The DNA for the CDR3 is TGCGCCAGCAGCCAGGGTTTTGGGGGGGAGCTGTTTTTT.

This clone was seen a single time. This chain connects TRBV2 to TRBJ2-7, with a weak D call TRBD1 (6 bases). Trimming cost V 5 bases and J 2 bases, with 16 bases left between them. This CDR3 spans 15 amino acids. Germline V gene sequence: CDR1 SNHLY, CDR2 FYNNEI. The CDR3 DNA is TGTGCCAGCAGTTGGGAACAGGGCGCGGCCTACGAGCAGTACTTC. Amino acids: CASSWEQGAAYEQYF.

CDR3 bases: TGTGCCAGCTCACCAAACCGGACCGTTCTAGCCAAAAACATTCAGTACTTC. Its protein is CASSPNRTVLAKNIQYF. The V call is TRBV18, the J call TRBJ2-4; D remains unclear. V gave up 2 bases and J gave up 0 bases, with 14 bases separating them. The V gene's germline CDR1 is KGHSH and CDR2 LQKENI. The CDR3 covers 17 residues.

This chain links TRBV18 with TRBJ2-5, with unresolved D. The germline V gene has CDR1 KGHSH and CDR2 LQKENI. The CDR3 has 13 residues. V was shortened by 3 bases and J by 4 bases, with 9 bases between the two germline ends. CDR3 DNA sequence: TGTGCCAGCTCACCCCGATCACGAGAGACCCAGTACTTC. Protein: CASSPRSRETQYF.

The chain carries TRBV2 and TRBJ1-2; 7 bases map to TRBD1. From germline, CDR1 is SNHLY and CDR2 FYNNEI. With V trimmed by 6 bases and J by 0 bases, 7 bases remained unmatched. The CDR3 totals 15 residues. CDR3 in amino acids: CASSYRGDTNYGYTF. DNA of the CDR3: TGTGCCAGCAGCTACAGGGGTGATACTAACTATGGCTACACCTTC. The full variable domain, in which reference TRBV2 and TRBJ1-2 provide the parts outside the CDR3, is EPEVTQTPSHQVTQMGQEVILRCVPISNHLYFYWYRQILGQKVEFLVSFYNNEISEKSEIFDDQFSVERPDGSNFTLKIRSTKLEDSAMYFCASSYRGDTNYGYTFGSGTRLTVV.

This clone appeared once. Mismatch with germline at one junction end may stem from a read error. The chain couples TRBV7-6 to TRBJ2-2, with 7 bases fitting TRBD2. The CDR3 length is 14 residues. Looked up from germline, CDR1 is SGHVS and CDR2 is FNYEAQ. The CDR3 loop is CASSLAENTGELFF. In DNA, the CDR3 is TGTGCCAGCAGCCTAGCGGAAAACACCGGGGAGCTGTTTTTT.

The chain couples TRBV4-1 to TRBJ2-5; 12 nucleotides agree with TRBD1. CDR3 length: 17 residues. The J segment lost 5 bases and the V segment lost 4 bases, leaving 11 bases of the junction unmatched. Germline loops: CDR1 MGHRA, CDR2 YSYEKL. The CDR3 coding sequence is TGCGCCAGCAGCCCAAAAGTGGGGACAGGGGGCATGGAGACCCAGTACTTC. This codes for CASSPKVGTGGMETQYF.

Within the sample, this clone is medium-sized. J is TRBJ2-1 and V is TRBV19; D is unresolved. In germline, CDR1 is LNHDA, CDR2 SQIVND (reference sequence). The length of the CDR3 is 10 residues. Trimming left V 9 bases short and J 5 bases short, with 5 bases between. The CDR3 loop reads CASADNEQFF. The CDR3 bases are TGTGCCAGCGCCGACAATGAGCAGTTCTTC.

This rearrangement joins TRBV5-8 to TRBJ1-5; perhaps TRBD1 as D (5 bases). With 4 bases removed from V and 2 bases from J, the gap between germline ends came to 13 bases. CDR1 and CDR2 (germline): SGHTS, YDEGEE. The CDR3 is 15 residues long. The CDR3 DNA is TGTGCCAGCAGCCCGTGGTTAGGGGGCAATCAGCCCCAGCATTTT. Translation gives CASSPWLGGNQPQHF.